This is a list of T cell receptor beta chains from one sample in a study of OX40 agonist ivuxolimab in advanced cancers. Libraries were prepared by immunoSEQ multiplex PCR; TCRdb keeps only in-frame clonotypes and omits some of them. The sample lists tens of thousands of clones; 80% to 95% were seen once. The sequencing here drew on CD4+ or CD8+ T cells sorted from blood, taken in a trial of the OX40 agonist ivuxolimab. The receptors stem from an adult with an advanced solid tumor such as melanoma, head and neck, liver or kidney cancer. Each CDR3 is given without its conserved first and last residue. A D gene is named only where the DNA matches it firmly. Expanded clones are given a class, and other clones once, few, many or no size at all.

j_gene,abundance,v_gene,d_gene,CDR3aa
TRBJ2-7,.,TRBV7-9,.,ASSPRTDSWEQY
TRBJ1-5,.,TRBV18,.,ASSPQRDGTNQPQH
TRBJ2-2,.,TRBV10-3,.,AIRRDHSTGELF
TRBJ2-3,.,TRBV7-2,.,ASSLVGQGLDTQY
TRBJ1-3,.,TRBV30,.,AWRQVIGNTIY
TRBJ2-5,.,TRBV7-8,.,ASSLGGAVSETQY
TRBJ1-2,.,TRBV6-5,.,ASSYSPSVPGRT
TRBJ2-7,.,TRBV30,.,AWTNTNRQGGSYEQY
TRBJ1-4,.,TRBV7-3,.,ASSLTPREKLF
TRBJ1-2,.,TRBV5-4,.,ASSLEGVVNYGYT
TRBJ2-3,.,TRBV25-1,.,ASSEGTALGTQY
TRBJ2-5,.,TRBV19,.,ATMSQETQY
TRBJ2-7,.,TRBV7-9,.,ASSPTRNLASYEQY
TRBJ1-1,.,TRBV6-1,TRBD1,ASRPGDRPNTEAF
TRBJ2-5,few,TRBV18,TRBD1,ASSLSDRVVVETQY
TRBJ2-1,.,TRBV7-1,.,ASSSLGGSDNEQF
TRBJ2-7,.,TRBV19,TRBD2,ASTASPAGGRQY
TRBJ2-7,.,TRBV7-2,.,ASSLVRPGIYEQY
TRBJ2-1,.,TRBV5-1,.,ASSLTDNEQF
TRBJ2-1,.,TRBV7-7,.,ASQASSGEQF
TRBJ1-2,.,TRBV29-1,.,SATQGRYGYT
TRBJ2-3,.,TRBV5-1,TRBD2,ASSLGLAGGRWTDTQY
TRBJ1-1,.,TRBV25-1,.,ASSGTRGTEAF
TRBJ2-5,.,TRBV29-1,.,SVAGTSGQETQY
TRBJ2-1,.,TRBV28,TRBD2,ASRRGGIINYNEQF
TRBJ1-1,.,TRBV18,TRBD1,ASSPGQGAEAF
TRBJ2-2,.,TRBV30,.,AWGRTTGGNGELF
TRBJ1-2,.,TRBV10-3,.,AIKPPFGDYGYT
TRBJ2-1,.,TRBV4-2,.,ASSLRLGGSSYNEQF
TRBJ2-7,.,TRBV9,.,ASSVGPGSYEQY
TRBJ1-3,.,TRBV7-2,.,ASSLKAGNTIY
TRBJ2-1,once,TRBV18,.,ASSPNGDDNEQF
TRBJ2-1,.,TRBV28,TRBD2,ASSLALAGGEQF
.,.,TRBV27,TRBD1,ASRAATGFRIDEQY
TRBJ2-7,.,TRBV18,.,ASSPGSQREQY
TRBJ1-5,.,TRBV18,.,ASSPNKEGIANNQPQH
TRBJ2-1,.,TRBV18,.,ASSPTDEQF
TRBJ2-2,.,TRBV6-5,.,ASSPRFGTGELF
TRBJ1-1,.,TRBV11-1,.,ASRPRGLTEAF
TRBJ1-1,.,TRBV28,.,ASSPPGAEAF
TRBJ1-2,few,TRBV2,.,ASSEQGGGYT
TRBJ1-2,.,TRBV7-2,TRBD1,ASSLARTGLGGYT